Detailed here is one T cell receptor beta chain. Trimming stripped 4 bases from V and 2 bases from J, with 14 bases between. The germline gives CDR1 SEHNR, CDR2 FQNEAQ (reference sequence). This CDR3 is built from 15 residues. The data stem from a study of shared clonotypes between healthy human individuals. Naivety among CD8 cells was defined by CD45RO negativity and positive CCR7 selection, thereby excluding terminally differentiated effector memory CD45RA+ cells. Measured with immunoSEQ multiplex PCR; TCRdb has only the in-frame clones, and not every one. The sample holds around 2,000,000 clones, 85% to 95% seen once.

V gene TRBV7-9 combines with J gene TRBJ1-2, with D hard to call. This TCR was recovered from a man younger than 30 in good health. Some clones in this sample may be carry-over from other donors' samples. Input material: naive CD8+ T cells from PBMCs. CDR3 sequence reads: CASSYPTDTNYGYTF. CDR3 sequence (DNA): TGTGCCAGCAGCTACCCTACCGACACAAACTATGGCTACACCTTC.